The T cell receptor beta chain under discussion was sequenced for a study of blood T cell repertoires in COVID-19 (dated by TCRdb to the early 2020s). Broadly, across the study: Samples from collaborators originated in the United States, Italy and Spain and spanned both the acute and convalescent phases of COVID-19. The prospective study material was composed of cDNA or gDNA derived from T cells, B-cell-depleted T cells, or PBMCs. Deeply sampled blood TCRbeta repertoires from subjects exposed to, actively infected with, or recovered from COVID-19 were included in the dataset. The repertoires were made available in a free public database intended to serve as a resource for research on the immune response to SARS-CoV-2. The samples were drawn from the first 160 participants of the ongoing ImmuneRACE study and from 1,254 subjects provided by 6 global collaborators. The sample metadata nearly always contained a de-identified subject ID, COVID-19 status, age in years and sex. HLA class I and class II types, where available, came from metadata supplied by the sample provider rather than from assay-based typing. Overall results and qualifications from the work: The amount of clinical and demographic metadata varied by source and participant and was provided uncurated.

The immunoSEQ Assay, a bias-controlled multiplex PCR, was used to amplify TCRbeta CDR3 regions from genomic DNA. Per the source publication's procedure: The number of nucleated cells in each sample was estimated by amplification of reference gene primers within the assay. Sequence reads were collapsed and filtered to measure the absolute abundance of every unique TCRbeta CDR3 rearrangement. For each sample, productive Simpson clonality was calculated as the square root of Simpson's diversity index across productive rearrangements. Imported from immuneACCESS, the table was reduced by TCRdb to in-frame sequences with V and J called. These copies leave out some clones; in studies compared against another copy, an unresolved V gene accounts for under half, and the cause of the remainder is not known. That table furnishes V, J and clone size, whereas the DNA furnished D and trimming. The sample table records 300,000 to 450,000 clones; roughly 90% of these occur just once. Together, the top ten hold about 0.93% of the sample.

Participants in the prospective study were aged roughly 18 to 100 years, lived in some 24 United States geographic areas, and enrolled through a virtual design. To assign participants to cohorts, the prospective study relied on clinical history that participants themselves reported in a screening survey and a study questionnaire. Recovered participants in ImmuneRACE Cohort 3 were defined as having two consecutive negative NP/OP PCR tests, clearance from a healthcare professional, or resolution of symptoms. Mobile phlebotomists in the prospective study collected whole blood, serum and a nasopharyngeal or oropharyngeal swab from every participant. Additional blood draws and questionnaires over a roughly two-month period could optionally be provided by prospective study participants. Before DNA extraction, blood samples from the prospective study were shipped at room temperature or frozen. Comments on this clone: Its cognate antigen has yet to be identified. Per-nucleotide qualities are absent, and no much larger clonotype sits a single base away.

The germline V and J ends show losses of 4 bases and 4 bases respectively, and no gene match explains 8 bases of the junction. The germline V gene encodes CDR1 SGHRS and CDR2 YFSETQ. From its cysteine to its phenylalanine, the CDR3 spans 15 amino acids. Kept here is only the CDR3 DNA, which spans 45 bases and is read in frame from base 1. The sequence links TRBV5-1 to TRBJ2-7, with 10 bases aligning to TRBD1. The sample taken for sequencing was PBMCs or T cells enriched from blood (not recorded which). The receptor's source is a woman aged 25-40 years who had recovered from COVID-19. CDR3 sequence: CASSLSGTGVYEQYF. The DNA sequence is given as TGCGCCAGCAGCCTCTCCGGGACAGGGGTTTACGAGCAGTACTTC.